This entry lists 13 T cell receptor beta chains sequenced from one sample in a study of cytomegalovirus exposure and HLA in healthy donors (dated by TCRdb to 2016 to 2017). Library creation used the immunoSEQ multiplex PCR assay. For the multiplex PCR, a mixture combining 60 forward primers for TCR Vbeta segments and 13 reverse primers for TCR Jbeta segments was used. Entries here come from immuneACCESS through TCRdb and include only in-frame sequences with V and J called. Some clones fail to appear in such tables; in the studies checked, an unresolved V gene covers under half of the shortfall, and the cause of the remainder is unknown. Present in this sample are 120,000 or so clones, roughly 70% of which were seen just once. Jointly, the top ten make up 4% of the sample. Sequences were obtained from PBMCs. Source of these receptors: a man between 35 and 55 years old in good health and CMV-seropositive.

The chain carries TRBV5-4 and TRBJ2-7; D might be TRBD1 (6 bases). Between the trimmed V and J ends, which lost 1 base and 0 bases, there was a span of 11 bases. The germline V gene has CDR1 SGHNT and CDR2 YYREEE (reference sequence). The CDR3 covers 15 residues. This CDR3 is CASSLIGGGSYEQYF. The CDR3 DNA is TGTGCCAGCAGCTTGATTGGGGGCGGCTCCTACGAGCAGTACTTC.

The rearrangement uses TRBV7-2 and TRBJ2-7; the D gene is possibly TRBD2 (7 bases). This CDR3 is built from 19 residues. The germline gives CDR1 SGHTA, CDR2 FQGNSA. Trimming cost V 5 bases and J 1 base, with 27 bases left between them. The CDR3 region has the DNA TGTGCCAGCAGCATAGGGGGGGGACTTTCTCAAAGAGGGTCCTACGAGCAGTACTTC. It translates to CASSIGGGLSQRGSYEQYF.

This clone showed up just a few times. The chain has TRBV20-1 and TRBJ1-4, with D possibly TRBD1 on 5 matching bases. V was shortened by 5 bases and J by 13 bases, with 14 bases between the two germline ends. CDR1 and CDR2 (germline): DFQATT, SNEGSKA (reference sequence). This CDR3 has 11 residues. CDR3 sequence: CSASEGMGLFF. The CDR3 DNA reads as TGCAGTGCTTCGGAGGGGATGGGACTGTTTTTT.

This clone was observed a handful of times. This chain joins TRBV11-2 and TRBJ1-4; D remains unclear. V lost 4 bases and J 6 bases, leaving 9 bases between the germline ends. The CDR3 has 13 residues. The germline V gene has CDR1 SGHAT and CDR2 FQNNGV. The CDR3, as DNA: TGTGCCAGCAGCTCTCTCGAGTATGAAAAACTGTTTTTT. Translating gives CASSSLEYEKLFF.

V and J are TRBV15 and TRBJ2-7, with 7 bases matching TRBD2. Germline CDR1 LNHNV, CDR2 YYDKDF (reference sequence). V lost 0 bases and J lost 3; bases outside the gene matches: 17. This CDR3 is 19 amino acids long. The CDR3 nucleotides are TGTGCCACCAGCAGAGAAGAGACTAGCCCACTTAAAGGGCACTACGAGCAGTACTTC. The encoded protein is CATSREETSPLKGHYEQYF. The full variable domain, its missing parts supplied by reference TRBV15 and TRBJ2-7, is DAMVIQNPRYQVTQFGKPVTLSCSQTLNHNVMYWYQQKSSQAPKLLFHYYDKDFNNEADTPDNFQSRRPNTSFCFLDIRSPGLGDTAMYLCATSREETSPLKGHYEQYFGPGTRLTVT.

Details on this clone: The same CDR3 arises from other DNA sequences in this sample as well. The chain uses TRBV28 and TRBJ1-1; tentatively, D is TRBD1 (5 bases). The CDR3 is 13 residues long. Germline CDR1 is MDHEN and CDR2 is SYDVKM. V shed 3 bases and J shed 5 bases, with 10 bases lying between them. The CDR3 protein is CASSLGGNTEAFF. The CDR3 bases are TGTGCCAGCAGTTTGGGGGGAAATACTGAAGCTTTCTTT.

DNA of the CDR3: TGTGCCAGCAGCCCCCCGCAGGGATACGAGCAGTACTTC. As protein: CASSPPQGYEQYF. This chain links TRBV14 with TRBJ2-7; tentatively, D is TRBD1 (5 bases). V lost 4 bases and J 4 bases, leaving 11 bases between the germline ends. CDR3 length equals 13 residues. Germline lookup yields CDR1 SGHDN and CDR2 FVKESK. The full variable domain, completed using reference TRBV14 and TRBJ2-7, is EAGVTQFPSHSVIEKGQTVTLRCDPISGHDNLYWYRRVMGKEIKFLLHFVKESKQDESGMPNNRFLAERTGGTYSTLKVQPAELEDSGVYFCASSPPQGYEQYFGPGTRLTVT.

The genes are TRBV6-5 and TRBJ1-1; D possibly corresponds to TRBD1 (5 bases). Per germline, CDR1 MNHEY and CDR2 SVGAGI. The V gene lost 2 bases and the J gene lost 1 base, with 11 bases spanning the gap. The CDR3 has 15 residues. This CDR3 is CASSYHGQPNTEAFF. For the CDR3, the DNA is TGTGCCAGCAGTTACCACGGACAACCGAACACTGAAGCTTTCTTT.

This chain links TRBV7-8 with TRBJ1-1; D is uncertain. The CDR3 runs to 16 residues. Between the trimmed V and J ends, which lost 0 bases and 0 bases, there was a span of 11 bases. Germline assignment: CDR1 SGHVS and CDR2 FQNEAQ. The DNA of the CDR3 is TGTGCCAGCAGCTTAGCCCATCCAGCGATGAACACTGAAGCTTTCTTT. The encoded protein is CASSLAHPAMNTEAFF.

The chain employs TRBV28 and TRBJ1-2, with TRBD1 as a possible D gene (6 bases). V lost 7 bases and J lost 8, with 23 bases in between. The CDR3 length is 15 residues. Germline CDR1 MDHEN, CDR2 SYDVKM. The CDR3 sequence is CASTPTRGRAYGYTF. For the CDR3, the DNA is TGTGCCAGCACCCCAACCAGGGGTAGGGCATACGGCTACACCTTC.

The sample holds one count of this clone. This chain connects TRBV2 to TRBJ1-1; D remains ambiguous. Trimming left V 6 bases short and J 6 bases short, with 20 bases between. The CDR3 extends over 15 amino acids. Germline values: CDR1 SNHLY, CDR2 FYNNEI. CDR3 region: CASRLRAAVDPEAFF. As DNA, the CDR3 is TGTGCCAGCAGGTTGAGGGCAGCGGTGGATCCTGAAGCTTTCTTT.

This clone was observed a few times. The DNA for the CDR3 is TGTGCCAGCCAGCTTCTGGCGGCCACCTACAATGAGCAGTTCTTC. Translating it yields CASQLLAATYNEQFF. This chain connects TRBV7-2 to TRBJ2-1; D unclear. Germline CDR1 is SGHTA and CDR2 is FQGNSA. V lost 8 bases to trimming and J lost 2 bases, with 16 bases between them. The CDR3 contains 15 residues.

The rearrangement joins TRBV6-4 to TRBJ2-1; weak D call: TRBD2 (6 bases). The CDR3 runs to 12 residues. V shed 6 bases and J shed 6 bases, with 9 bases lying between them. Germline V gene data show CDR1 as MRHNA and CDR2 as SNTAGT. CDR3 bases: TGTGCCAGCAGGGGGACTGCCAATGAGCAGTTCTTC. Its translation is CASRGTANEQFF.